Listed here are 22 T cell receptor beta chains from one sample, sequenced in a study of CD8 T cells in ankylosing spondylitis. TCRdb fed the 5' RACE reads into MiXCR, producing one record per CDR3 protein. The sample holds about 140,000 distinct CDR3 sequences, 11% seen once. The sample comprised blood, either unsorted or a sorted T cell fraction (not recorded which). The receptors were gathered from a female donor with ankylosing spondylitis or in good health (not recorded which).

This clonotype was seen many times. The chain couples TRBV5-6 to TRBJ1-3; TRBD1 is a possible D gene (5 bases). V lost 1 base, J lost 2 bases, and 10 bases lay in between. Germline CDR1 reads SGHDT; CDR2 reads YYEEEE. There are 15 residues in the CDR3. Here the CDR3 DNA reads TGTGCCAGCAGCTTGAATCCAGGGACTGGAAACACCATATATTTT. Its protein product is CASSLNPGTGNTIYF.

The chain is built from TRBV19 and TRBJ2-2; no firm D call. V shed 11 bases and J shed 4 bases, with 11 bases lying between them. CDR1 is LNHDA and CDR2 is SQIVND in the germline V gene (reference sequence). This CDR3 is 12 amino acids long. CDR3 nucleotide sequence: TGTGCCCACCGGTCCGGCACCGGGGAGCTGTTTTTT. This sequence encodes CAHRSGTGELFF.

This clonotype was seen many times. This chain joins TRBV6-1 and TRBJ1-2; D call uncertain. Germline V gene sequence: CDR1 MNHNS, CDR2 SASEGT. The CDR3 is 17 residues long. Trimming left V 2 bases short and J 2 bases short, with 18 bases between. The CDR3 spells CASSELLLGRSNYGYTF. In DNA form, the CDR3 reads TGTGCCAGCAGTGAACTTCTTTTGGGGAGGTCCAACTATGGCTACACCTTC.

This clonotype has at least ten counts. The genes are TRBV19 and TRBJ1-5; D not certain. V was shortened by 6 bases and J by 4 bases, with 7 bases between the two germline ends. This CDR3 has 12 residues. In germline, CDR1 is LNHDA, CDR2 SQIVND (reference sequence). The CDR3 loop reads CASRTMNQPQHF. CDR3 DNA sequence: TGTGCCAGTAGGACGATGAATCAGCCCCAGCATTTT.

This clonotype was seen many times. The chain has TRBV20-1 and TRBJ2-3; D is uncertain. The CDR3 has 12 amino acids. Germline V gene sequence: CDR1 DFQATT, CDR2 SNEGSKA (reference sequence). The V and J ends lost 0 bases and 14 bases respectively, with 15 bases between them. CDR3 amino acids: CSARDKRTPVYF. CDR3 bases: TGCAGTGCTAGAGATAAAAGGACCCCAGTGTATTTT.

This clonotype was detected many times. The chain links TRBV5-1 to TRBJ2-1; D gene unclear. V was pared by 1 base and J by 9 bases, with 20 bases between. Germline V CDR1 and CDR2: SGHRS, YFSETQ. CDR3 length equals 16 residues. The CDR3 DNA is TGCGCCAGCAGCTTGCGGCAGGAGTTCCGGAAGGCTGAGCAGTTCTTC. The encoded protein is CASSLRQEFRKAEQFF.

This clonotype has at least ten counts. This CDR3 reads CASSFNGRISGANVLTF. DNA for the CDR3: TGTGCCAGCAGTTTTAATGGGAGGATCTCTGGGGCCAACGTCCTGACTTTC. V is TRBV6-5 and J is TRBJ2-6, with a tentative D call TRBD2 (6 bases). The CDR3 totals 17 residues. V lost 4 bases to trimming and J lost 0 bases, with 13 bases between them. Germline V CDR1 and CDR2: MNHEY, SVGAGI.

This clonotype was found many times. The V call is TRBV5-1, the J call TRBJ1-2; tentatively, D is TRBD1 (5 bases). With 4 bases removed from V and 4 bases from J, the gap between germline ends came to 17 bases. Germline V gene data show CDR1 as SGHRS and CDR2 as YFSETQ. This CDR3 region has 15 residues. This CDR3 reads CASSLGPAQGYGYTF. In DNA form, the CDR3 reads TGCGCCAGCAGCCTGGGACCCGCCCAGGGCTATGGCTACACCTTC.

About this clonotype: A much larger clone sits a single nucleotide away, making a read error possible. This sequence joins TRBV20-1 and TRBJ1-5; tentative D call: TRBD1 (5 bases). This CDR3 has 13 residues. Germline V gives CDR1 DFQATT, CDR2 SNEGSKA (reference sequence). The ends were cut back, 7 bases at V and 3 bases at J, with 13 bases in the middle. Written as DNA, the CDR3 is TGCAGTGTTAGGGGCCAGGTCAATCAGCCCCAGCATTTT. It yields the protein CSVRGQVNQPQHF.

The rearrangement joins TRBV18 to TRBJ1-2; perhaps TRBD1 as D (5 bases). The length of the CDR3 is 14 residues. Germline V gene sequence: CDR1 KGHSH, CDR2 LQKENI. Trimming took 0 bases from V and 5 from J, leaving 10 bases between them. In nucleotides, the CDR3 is TGTGCCAGCTCACCACCGGGGCTCCTATATGGCTACACCTTC. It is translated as CASSPPGLLYGYTF.

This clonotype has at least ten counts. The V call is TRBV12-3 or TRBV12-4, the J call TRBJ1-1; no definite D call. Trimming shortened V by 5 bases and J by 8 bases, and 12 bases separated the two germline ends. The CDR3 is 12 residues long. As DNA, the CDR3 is TGTGCCAGCAGTCCCACCGGAGCGGAAGCTTTCTTT. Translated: CASSPTGAEAFF.

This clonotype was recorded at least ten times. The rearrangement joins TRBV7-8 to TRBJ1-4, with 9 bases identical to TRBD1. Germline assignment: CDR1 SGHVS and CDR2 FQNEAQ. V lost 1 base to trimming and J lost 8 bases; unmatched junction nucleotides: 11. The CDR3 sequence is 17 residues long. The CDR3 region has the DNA TGTGCCAGCAGCTTAGATGGTACGGGGACAGGGAGGGAAAAACTGTTTTTT. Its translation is CASSLDGTGTGREKLFF. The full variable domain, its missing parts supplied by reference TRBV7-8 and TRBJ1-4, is GAGVSQSPRYKVAKRGQDVALRCDPISGHVSLFWYQQALGQGPEFLTYFQNEAQLDKSGLPSDRFFAERPEGSVSTLKIQRTQQEDSAVYLCASSLDGTGTGREKLFFGSGTQLSVL.

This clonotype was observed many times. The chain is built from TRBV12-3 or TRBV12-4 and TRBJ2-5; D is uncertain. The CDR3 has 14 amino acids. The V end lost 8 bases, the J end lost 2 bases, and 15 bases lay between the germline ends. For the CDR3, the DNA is TGTGCCAGCTGCAAAGGCCAGGTGCAAGAGACCCAGTACTTC. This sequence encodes CASCKGQVQETQYF.

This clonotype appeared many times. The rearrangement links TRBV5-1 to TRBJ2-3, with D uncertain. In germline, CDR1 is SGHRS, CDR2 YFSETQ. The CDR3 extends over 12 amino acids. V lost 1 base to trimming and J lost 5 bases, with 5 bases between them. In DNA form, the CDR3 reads TGCGCCAGCAGCTTGATGTTAGATACGCAGTATTTT. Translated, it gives CASSLMLDTQYF.

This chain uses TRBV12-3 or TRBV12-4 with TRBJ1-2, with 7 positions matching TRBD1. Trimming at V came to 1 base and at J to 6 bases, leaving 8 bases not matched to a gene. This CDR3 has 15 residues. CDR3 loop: CASSLGQGNGHGYTF. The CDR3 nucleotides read TGTGCCAGCAGTTTAGGACAGGGTAATGGGCATGGCTACACCTTC.

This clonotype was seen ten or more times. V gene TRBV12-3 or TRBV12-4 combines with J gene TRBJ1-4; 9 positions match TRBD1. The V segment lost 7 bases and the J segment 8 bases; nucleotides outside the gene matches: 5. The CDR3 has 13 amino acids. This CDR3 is CASMTGGSEKLFF. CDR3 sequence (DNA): TGTGCCAGCATGACAGGGGGTTCCGAAAAACTGTTTTTT.

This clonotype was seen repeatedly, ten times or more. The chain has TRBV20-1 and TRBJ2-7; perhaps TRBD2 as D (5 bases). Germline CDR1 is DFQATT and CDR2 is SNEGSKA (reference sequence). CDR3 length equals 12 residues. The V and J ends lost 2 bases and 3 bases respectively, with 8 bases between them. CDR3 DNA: TGCAGTGCTAGAAGGGAGAACTACGAGCAGTACTTC. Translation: CSARRENYEQYF.

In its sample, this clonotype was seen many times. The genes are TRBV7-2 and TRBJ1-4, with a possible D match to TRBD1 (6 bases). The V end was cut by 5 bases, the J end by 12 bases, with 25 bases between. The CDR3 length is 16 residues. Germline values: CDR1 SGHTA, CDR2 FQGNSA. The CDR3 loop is CASSPPGGGLLGELFF. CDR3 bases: TGTGCCAGCAGCCCCCCGGGGGGGGGCCTGTTAGGGGAACTGTTTTTT.

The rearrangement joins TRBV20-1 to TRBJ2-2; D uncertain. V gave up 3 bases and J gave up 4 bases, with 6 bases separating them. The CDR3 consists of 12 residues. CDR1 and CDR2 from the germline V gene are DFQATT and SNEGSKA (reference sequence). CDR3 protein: CSASAVTGELFF. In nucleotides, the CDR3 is TGCAGTGCTAGCGCAGTCACCGGGGAGCTGTTTTTT.

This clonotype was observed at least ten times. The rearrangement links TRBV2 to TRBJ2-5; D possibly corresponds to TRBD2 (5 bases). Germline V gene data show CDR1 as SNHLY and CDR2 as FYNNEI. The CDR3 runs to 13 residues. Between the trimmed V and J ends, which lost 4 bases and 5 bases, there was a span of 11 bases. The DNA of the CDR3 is TGTGCCAGCAGTGTCGGGCGGGTGGAGACCCAGTACTTC. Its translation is CASSVGRVETQYF.

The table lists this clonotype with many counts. CDR3 amino acids: CASSWNRQEETQYF. As DNA, the CDR3 is TGTGCCAGCAGTTGGAACCGACAGGAAGAGACCCAGTACTTC. The V call is TRBV6-5, the J call TRBJ2-5; TRBD1 might be the D (6 bases). Trimming shortened V by 4 bases and J by 3 bases, and 12 bases separated the two germline ends. The length of the CDR3 is 14 residues. CDR1 is MNHEY, CDR2 SVGAGI, per germline.

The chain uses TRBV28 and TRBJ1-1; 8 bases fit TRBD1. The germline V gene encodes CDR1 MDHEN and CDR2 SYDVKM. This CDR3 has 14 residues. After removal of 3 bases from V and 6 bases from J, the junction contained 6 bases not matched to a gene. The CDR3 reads CASSFGDRGPEAFF. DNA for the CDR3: TGTGCCAGCAGTTTCGGTGACAGGGGCCCTGAAGCTTTCTTT.